These T cell receptor beta chains were read from a single sample in a study of cytomegalovirus exposure and HLA in healthy donors. Measured with immunoSEQ multiplex PCR; TCRdb has only the in-frame clones, and not every one. The repertoire has about 160,000 clones, around 75% of them found once; the top ten carry about 4.7%. Sequenced: PBMCs. These receptors came from a man in his late teens or twenties in good health and CMV-seropositive. CDR3s include the opening cysteine and the closing phenylalanine or tryptophan. D genes are given only for firm matches. Rows give clone size only sometimes, using once, few, many, or a class for an expanded clone.

J gene: TRBJ2-3
D gene: TRBD2
clone size: -
V gene: TRBV4-2
CDR3 protein: CASSQSTRGGGATDTQYF
CDR3 DNA: TGTGCCAGCAGCCAATCAACCCGCGGCGGGGGGGCAACAGATACGCAGTATTTT

J gene: TRBJ2-2
D gene: -
clone size: once
V gene: TRBV11-3
CDR3 protein: CASSFEDPGELFF
CDR3 DNA: TGTGCCAGCAGCTTTGAGGATCCCGGGGAGCTGTTTTTT

J gene: TRBJ1-5
D gene: -
clone size: -
V gene: TRBV19
CDR3 protein: CASSISGNSNQPQHF
CDR3 DNA: TGTGCCAGTAGTATCTCAGGGAATAGCAATCAGCCCCAGCATTTT

J gene: TRBJ1-5
D gene: -
clone size: -
V gene: TRBV6-4
CDR3 protein: CASAAEDYQPQHF
CDR3 DNA: TGTGCCAGCGCGGCAGAGGATTATCAGCCCCAGCATTTT

J gene: TRBJ1-4
D gene: TRBD1
clone size: -
V gene: TRBV5-1
CDR3 protein: CASSPEPTGAMSEKLFF
CDR3 DNA: TGCGCCAGCAGCCCTGAACCGACAGGGGCGATGAGTGAAAAACTGTTTTTT

J gene: TRBJ2-5
D gene: -
clone size: -
V gene: TRBV4-2
CDR3 protein: CASSQVGLVAGETQYF
CDR3 DNA: TGTGCCAGCAGCCAAGTCGGTCTGGTGGCGGGAGAGACCCAGTACTTC

J gene: TRBJ2-3
D gene: -
clone size: -
V gene: TRBV11-2
CDR3 protein: CASSSGTLPRDTQYF
CDR3 DNA: TGTGCCAGCAGCTCCGGGACTCTTCCCCGGGATACGCAGTATTTT

J gene: TRBJ2-3
D gene: -
clone size: once
V gene: TRBV28
CDR3 protein: CASSSPDGGLETQYF
CDR3 DNA: TGTGCCAGCAGTTCCCCCGACGGGGGTTTGGAAACGCAGTATTTT

J gene: TRBJ1-1
D gene: -
clone size: few
V gene: TRBV6-5
CDR3 protein: CASSYQSRGRNTEAFF
CDR3 DNA: TGTGCCAGCAGTTATCAATCCAGGGGTAGAAACACTGAAGCTTTCTTT

J gene: TRBJ1-5
D gene: -
clone size: -
V gene: TRBV28
CDR3 protein: CASNIRQAPNQPQHF
CDR3 DNA: TGTGCCAGCAACATCCGACAGGCCCCCAATCAGCCCCAGCATTTT

J gene: TRBJ1-3
D gene: -
clone size: -
V gene: TRBV18
CDR3 protein: CASSPTVVGNTIYF
CDR3 DNA: TGTGCCAGCTCACCAACAGTGGTTGGAAACACCATATATTTT

J gene: TRBJ1-1
D gene: TRBD1
clone size: -
V gene: TRBV5-1
CDR3 protein: CASSLGQGEAFF
CDR3 DNA: TGCGCCAGCAGCTTAGGACAGGGTGAAGCTTTCTTT

J gene: TRBJ2-5
D gene: -
clone size: -
V gene: TRBV4-2
CDR3 protein: CASSQEGVETQYF
CDR3 DNA: TGTGCCAGCAGCCAAGAAGGGGTGGAGACCCAGTACTTC

J gene: TRBJ1-1
D gene: -
clone size: -
V gene: TRBV15
CDR3 protein: CATSRGYRDAFF
CDR3 DNA: TGTGCCACCAGCAGAGGGTACAGGGATGCTTTCTTT

J gene: TRBJ2-3
D gene: TRBD2
clone size: -
V gene: TRBV7-2
CDR3 protein: CASSLNQAGGGTDTQYF
CDR3 DNA: TGTGCCAGCAGCTTGAATCAAGCGGGGGGTGGCACAGATACGCAGTATTTT

J gene: TRBJ2-3
D gene: -
clone size: -
V gene: TRBV6-1
CDR3 protein: CASSEAHGGVGTDTQYF
CDR3 DNA: TGTGCCAGCAGTGAAGCACACGGGGGTGTGGGTACAGATACGCAGTATTTT

J gene: TRBJ1-2
D gene: -
clone size: -
V gene: TRBV19
CDR3 protein: CASSIGREGYTF
CDR3 DNA: TGTGCCAGTAGTATAGGTAGGGAGGGCTACACCTTC

J gene: TRBJ2-1
D gene: TRBD2
clone size: -
V gene: TRBV4-1
CDR3 protein: CASSPAGLNNEQFF
CDR3 DNA: TGCGCCAGCAGCCCAGCGGGACTGAACAATGAGCAGTTCTTC

J gene: TRBJ1-1
D gene: -
clone size: few
V gene: TRBV29-1
CDR3 protein: CSVEGQNTEAFF
CDR3 DNA: TGCAGCGTCGAAGGACAGAACACTGAAGCTTTCTTT

J gene: TRBJ2-2
D gene: -
clone size: -
V gene: TRBV7-8
CDR3 protein: CASTFPVRSNTGELFF
CDR3 DNA: TGTGCCAGCACCTTTCCAGTCCGATCGAACACCGGGGAGCTGTTTTTT

J gene: TRBJ2-2
D gene: -
clone size: -
V gene: TRBV19
CDR3 protein: CASRSAVNTGELFF
CDR3 DNA: TGTGCCAGTCGTTCAGCGGTCAACACCGGGGAGCTGTTTTTT

J gene: TRBJ2-5
D gene: -
clone size: -
V gene: TRBV4-1
CDR3 protein: CASRDTEETQYF
CDR3 DNA: TGCGCCAGCAGAGACACAGAAGAGACCCAGTACTTC

J gene: TRBJ2-2
D gene: TRBD2
clone size: -
V gene: TRBV6-6
CDR3 protein: CASSYVSSGRPGELFF
CDR3 DNA: TGTGCCAGCAGTTACGTTTCTAGCGGGAGGCCCGGGGAGCTGTTTTTT

J gene: TRBJ2-4
D gene: -
clone size: few
V gene: TRBV6-1
CDR3 protein: CASSEGELAKNIQYF
CDR3 DNA: TGTGCCAGCAGTGAAGGGGAGCTAGCCAAAAACATTCAGTACTTC

J gene: TRBJ2-3
D gene: -
clone size: -
V gene: TRBV7-2
CDR3 protein: CASSLAREERQYF
CDR3 DNA: TGTGCCAGCAGCTTAGCGAGGGAGGAAAGGCAGTATTTT

J gene: TRBJ1-3
D gene: TRBD1
clone size: -
V gene: TRBV4-2
CDR3 protein: CASSPRQGDSGNTIYF
CDR3 DNA: TGTGCCAGCAGCCCTAGACAGGGCGACTCTGGAAACACCATATATTTT

J gene: TRBJ2-1
D gene: -
clone size: -
V gene: TRBV25-1
CDR3 protein: CASSESIGQSFNEQFF
CDR3 DNA: TGTGCCAGCAGTGAATCGATAGGACAGAGCTTCAATGAGCAGTTCTTC

J gene: TRBJ1-5
D gene: -
clone size: -
V gene: TRBV6-1
CDR3 protein: CASITDRNYQPQHF
CDR3 DNA: TGTGCCAGCATCACCGACAGAAACTATCAGCCCCAGCATTTT

J gene: TRBJ1-4
D gene: -
clone size: few
V gene: TRBV27
CDR3 protein: CASSPARLNQATNEKLFF
CDR3 DNA: TGTGCCAGCAGTCCCGCCAGACTGAATCAAGCAACTAATGAAAAACTGTTTTTT

J gene: TRBJ2-5
D gene: -
clone size: -
V gene: TRBV11-3
CDR3 protein: CASSPQSGSLETQYF
CDR3 DNA: TGTGCCAGCAGCCCGCAGTCCGGGTCCCTGGAGACCCAGTACTTC

J gene: TRBJ1-2
D gene: -
clone size: -
V gene: TRBV28
CDR3 protein: CASITGYYGYTF
CDR3 DNA: TGTGCCAGCATTACCGGGTACTATGGCTACACCTTC

J gene: TRBJ2-5
D gene: -
clone size: -
V gene: TRBV4-2
CDR3 protein: CASSQGGRNILETQYF
CDR3 DNA: TGTGCCAGCAGCCAAGGGGGCAGGAACATCTTGGAGACCCAGTACTTC

J gene: TRBJ1-4
D gene: TRBD1
clone size: -
V gene: TRBV30
CDR3 protein: CAWNRDRGGRNEKLFF
CDR3 DNA: TGTGCCTGGAACCGGGACAGGGGGGGCAGGAATGAAAAACTGTTTTTT

J gene: TRBJ2-3
D gene: TRBD1
clone size: -
V gene: TRBV9
CDR3 protein: CASSDPLDRVVTDTQYF
CDR3 DNA: TGTGCCAGCAGCGACCCCCTGGACAGGGTCGTTACAGATACGCAGTATTTT

J gene: TRBJ2-5
D gene: TRBD2
clone size: once
V gene: TRBV19
CDR3 protein: CASSPTRASGRGTQYF
CDR3 DNA: TGTGCCAGTAGCCCCACCCGGGCTAGCGGGAGAGGGACCCAGTACTTC

J gene: TRBJ2-1
D gene: -
clone size: few
V gene: TRBV6-5
CDR3 protein: CASRPNVESYNEQFF
CDR3 DNA: TGTGCCAGCAGACCAAACGTGGAGTCCTACAATGAGCAGTTCTTC

J gene: TRBJ2-5
D gene: TRBD1
clone size: -
V gene: TRBV28
CDR3 protein: CASSLYGTGGSGTQYF
CDR3 DNA: TGTGCCAGCAGTTTATATGGGACAGGGGGCTCGGGGACCCAGTACTTC

J gene: TRBJ1-2
D gene: TRBD1
clone size: -
V gene: TRBV5-8
CDR3 protein: CASSLEGAGYGYTF
CDR3 DNA: TGTGCCAGCAGCTTGGAGGGGGCTGGCTATGGCTACACCTTC

J gene: TRBJ2-3
D gene: TRBD2
clone size: few
V gene: TRBV9
CDR3 protein: CASSVAGGLTDTQYF
CDR3 DNA: TGTGCCAGCAGCGTAGCGGGAGGGCTCACAGATACGCAGTATTTT

J gene: TRBJ1-1
D gene: -
clone size: -
V gene: TRBV7-7
CDR3 protein: CASSVRENTEAFF
CDR3 DNA: TGTGCTAGCAGCGTCCGGGAGAACACTGAAGCTTTCTTT

J gene: TRBJ2-1
D gene: TRBD2
clone size: -
V gene: TRBV4-1
CDR3 protein: CASSRPGLAGSNNEQFF
CDR3 DNA: TGCGCCAGCAGCCGGCCGGGACTAGCGGGTTCCAACAATGAGCAGTTCTTC

J gene: TRBJ1-2
D gene: -
clone size: -
V gene: TRBV13
CDR3 protein: CASSIPGDYGYTF
CDR3 DNA: TGTGCCAGCAGCATCCCCGGGGACTATGGCTACACCTTC

J gene: TRBJ1-2
D gene: -
clone size: -
V gene: TRBV7-8
CDR3 protein: CASSLAYRVTGYGYTF
CDR3 DNA: TGTGCCAGCAGCTTAGCCTACAGGGTAACGGGCTATGGCTACACCTTC

J gene: TRBJ1-1
D gene: -
clone size: once
V gene: TRBV9
CDR3 protein: CASSVGQGRNTEAFF
CDR3 DNA: TGTGCCAGCAGCGTAGGGCAGGGTCGGAACACTGAAGCTTTCTTT

J gene: TRBJ2-1
D gene: TRBD2
clone size: -
V gene: TRBV28
CDR3 protein: CASSYLAGGRPYNEQFF
CDR3 DNA: TGTGCCAGCAGTTACCTAGCGGGGGGGCGTCCCTACAATGAGCAGTTCTTC

J gene: TRBJ2-5
D gene: TRBD2
clone size: once
V gene: TRBV7-9
CDR3 protein: CASSPSTSGGETQYF
CDR3 DNA: TGTGCCAGCAGCCCTTCGACTAGCGGGGGGGAGACCCAGTACTTC

J gene: TRBJ2-2
D gene: TRBD1
clone size: -
V gene: TRBV25-1
CDR3 protein: CASSESGRGRLGTGELFF
CDR3 DNA: TGTGCCAGCAGTGAATCGGGCAGGGGGCGGCTGGGCACCGGGGAGCTGTTTTTT

J gene: TRBJ2-1
D gene: TRBD2
clone size: -
V gene: TRBV6-5
CDR3 protein: CASKTSGRQFF
CDR3 DNA: TGTGCCAGCAAAACTAGCGGGAGGCAGTTCTTC